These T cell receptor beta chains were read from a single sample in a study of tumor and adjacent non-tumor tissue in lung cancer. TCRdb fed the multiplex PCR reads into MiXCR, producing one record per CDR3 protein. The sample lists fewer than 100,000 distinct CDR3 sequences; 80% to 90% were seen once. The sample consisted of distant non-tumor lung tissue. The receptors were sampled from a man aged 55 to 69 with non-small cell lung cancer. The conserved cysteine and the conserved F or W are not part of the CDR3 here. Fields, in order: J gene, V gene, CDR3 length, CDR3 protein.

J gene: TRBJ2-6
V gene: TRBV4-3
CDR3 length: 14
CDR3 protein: ANSQEAVSGANILS

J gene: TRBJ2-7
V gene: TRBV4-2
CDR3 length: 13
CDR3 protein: TSSQDPSRGYEQY

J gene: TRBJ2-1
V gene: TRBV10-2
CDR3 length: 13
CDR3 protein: ASNGVAGVLNEQF

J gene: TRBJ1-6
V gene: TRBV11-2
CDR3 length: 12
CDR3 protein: ASSLDRGNSPLH

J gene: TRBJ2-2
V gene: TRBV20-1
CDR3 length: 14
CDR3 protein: SARDSAGLPTEELF

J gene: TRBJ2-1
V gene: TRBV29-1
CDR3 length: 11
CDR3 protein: SVDGISTNEQF

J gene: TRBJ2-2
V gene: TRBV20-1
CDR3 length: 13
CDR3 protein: RARAGTLWDWELF

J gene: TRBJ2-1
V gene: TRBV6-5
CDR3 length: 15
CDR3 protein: ARGYSYRPSSYNEQF

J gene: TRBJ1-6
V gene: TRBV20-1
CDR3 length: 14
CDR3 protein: SAERLGDRGNSPIH

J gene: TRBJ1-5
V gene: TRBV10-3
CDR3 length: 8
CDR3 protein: AIGDQPQH

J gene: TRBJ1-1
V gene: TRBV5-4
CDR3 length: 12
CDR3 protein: ASSLYGVRSEAF

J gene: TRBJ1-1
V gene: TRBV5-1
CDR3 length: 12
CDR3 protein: ASSRDPENTEAF

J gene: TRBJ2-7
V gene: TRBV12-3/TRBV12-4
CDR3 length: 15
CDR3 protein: ASSSIAGTGRAYEQY

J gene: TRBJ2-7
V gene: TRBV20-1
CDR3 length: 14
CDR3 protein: SVPALISGRKCEQY

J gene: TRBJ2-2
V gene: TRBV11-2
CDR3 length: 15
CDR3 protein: AISLASGGTNTGKLF

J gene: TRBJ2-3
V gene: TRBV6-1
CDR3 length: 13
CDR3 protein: ARGPGDGRTDTQY

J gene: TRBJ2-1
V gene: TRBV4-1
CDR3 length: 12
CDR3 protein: ASNQVRLALEQF

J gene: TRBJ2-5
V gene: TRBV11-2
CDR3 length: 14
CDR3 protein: ASSSSKGGPKETQY

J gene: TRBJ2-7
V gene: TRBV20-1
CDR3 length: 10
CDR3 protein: SAMIRDYVQC

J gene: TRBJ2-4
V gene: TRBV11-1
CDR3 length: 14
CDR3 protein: ASNQTSGRAKNTQY

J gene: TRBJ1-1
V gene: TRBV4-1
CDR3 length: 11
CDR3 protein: ASRREGDSRAF

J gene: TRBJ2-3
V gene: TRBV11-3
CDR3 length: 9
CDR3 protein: ASSLVDMQY

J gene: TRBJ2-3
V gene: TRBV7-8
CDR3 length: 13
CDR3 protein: ASSLSGPKEDTQY

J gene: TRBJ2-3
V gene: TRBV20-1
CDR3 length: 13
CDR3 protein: SASAEKRCPDTHY

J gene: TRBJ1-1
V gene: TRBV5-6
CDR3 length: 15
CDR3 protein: ANRNFLNRVPSTEAF

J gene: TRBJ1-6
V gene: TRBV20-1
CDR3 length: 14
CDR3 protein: NARDSISPYNSPLH

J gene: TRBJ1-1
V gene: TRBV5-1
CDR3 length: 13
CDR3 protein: ASSLWGGENTEAV

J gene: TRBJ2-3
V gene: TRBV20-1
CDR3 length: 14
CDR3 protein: STRDIAGERIDTQY

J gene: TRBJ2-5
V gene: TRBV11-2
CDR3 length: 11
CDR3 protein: ASSSTGEKTQY

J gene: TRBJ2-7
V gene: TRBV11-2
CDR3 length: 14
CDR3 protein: ASIPNYSGRRYEQY

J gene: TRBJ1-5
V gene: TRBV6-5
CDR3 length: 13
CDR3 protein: ASSYSGQASQPKH

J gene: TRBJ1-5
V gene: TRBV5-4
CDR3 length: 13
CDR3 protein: TSSFFGGSNQPQH

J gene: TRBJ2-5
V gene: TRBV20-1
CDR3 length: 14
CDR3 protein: SARDLGGGKGEIQY

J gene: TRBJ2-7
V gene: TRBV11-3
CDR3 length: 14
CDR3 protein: ASSLARGEPTYEHY

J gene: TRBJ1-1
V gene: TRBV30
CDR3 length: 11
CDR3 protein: AWSVAPATEAF

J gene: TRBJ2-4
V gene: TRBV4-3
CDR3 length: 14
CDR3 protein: ASSQVTGTGENIQY

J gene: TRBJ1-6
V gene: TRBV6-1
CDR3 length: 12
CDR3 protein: AGSESQPPSSLH

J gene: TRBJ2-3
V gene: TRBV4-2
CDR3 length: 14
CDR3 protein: ASSQDGQGSSETQY

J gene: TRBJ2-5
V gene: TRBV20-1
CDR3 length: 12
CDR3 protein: SARSGRMIETQY

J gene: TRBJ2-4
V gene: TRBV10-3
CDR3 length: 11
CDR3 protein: AIRRDSGNIQY

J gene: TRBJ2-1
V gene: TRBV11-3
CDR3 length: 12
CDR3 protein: ASSLSGITSEQF

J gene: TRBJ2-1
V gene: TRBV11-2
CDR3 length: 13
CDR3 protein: ASRQDGQGYNEQS

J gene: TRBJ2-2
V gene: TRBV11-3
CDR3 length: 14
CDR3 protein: ASSIGTTTNTGELF

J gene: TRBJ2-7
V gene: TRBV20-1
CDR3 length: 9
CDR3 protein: NAPTGPEQY

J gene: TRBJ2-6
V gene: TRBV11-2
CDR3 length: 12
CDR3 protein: ASSRISGAKLLT

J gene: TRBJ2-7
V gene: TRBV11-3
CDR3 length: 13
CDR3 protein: ASSYLTGLTYERY

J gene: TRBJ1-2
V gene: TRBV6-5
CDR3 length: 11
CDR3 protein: ASSTTRTGDYT

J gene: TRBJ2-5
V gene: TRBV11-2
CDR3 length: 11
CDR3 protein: ASGSTGKDSQY

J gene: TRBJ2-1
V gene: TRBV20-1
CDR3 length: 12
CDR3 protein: SAWRLARKNEQF

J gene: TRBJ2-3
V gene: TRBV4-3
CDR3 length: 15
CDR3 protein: ASSHQVGTGLTNTQY

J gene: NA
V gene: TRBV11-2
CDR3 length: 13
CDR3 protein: ASSLEDRGSQPQY

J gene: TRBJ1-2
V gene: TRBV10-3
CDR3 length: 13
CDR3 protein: AISGGVGQKYGYT

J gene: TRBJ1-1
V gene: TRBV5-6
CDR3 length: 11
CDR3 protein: ASTGQLVTEAF

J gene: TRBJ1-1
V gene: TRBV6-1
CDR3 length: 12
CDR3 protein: ASSEERDDTEVF

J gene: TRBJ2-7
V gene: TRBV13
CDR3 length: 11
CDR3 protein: ASSPYGNYEQY

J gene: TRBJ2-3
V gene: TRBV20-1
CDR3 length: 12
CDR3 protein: SARNFRITDTQY

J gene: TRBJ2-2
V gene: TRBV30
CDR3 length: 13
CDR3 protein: AWLLGQTNTGELF

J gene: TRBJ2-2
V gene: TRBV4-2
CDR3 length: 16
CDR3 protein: ASNQETSGGVNTGELF

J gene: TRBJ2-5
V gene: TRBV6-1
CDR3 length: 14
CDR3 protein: VSSPPISGTGETQY

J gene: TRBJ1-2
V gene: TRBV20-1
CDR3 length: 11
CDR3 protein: SAKRGGKGDYN